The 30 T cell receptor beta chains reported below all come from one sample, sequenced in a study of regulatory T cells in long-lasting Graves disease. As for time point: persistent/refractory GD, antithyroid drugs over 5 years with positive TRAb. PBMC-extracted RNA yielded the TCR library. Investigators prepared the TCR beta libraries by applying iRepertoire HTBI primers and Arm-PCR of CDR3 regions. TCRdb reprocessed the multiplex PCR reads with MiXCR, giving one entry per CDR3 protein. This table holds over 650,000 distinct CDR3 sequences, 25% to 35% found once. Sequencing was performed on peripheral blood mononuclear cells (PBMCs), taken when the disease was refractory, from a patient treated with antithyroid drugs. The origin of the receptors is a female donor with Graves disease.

The CDR3 loop reads CASSGRTGKRGETQYF. CDR3 sequence (DNA): TGTGCCAGCAGCGGGCGGACAGGGAAACGGGGAGAGACCCAGTACTTC. V usage is TRBV6-1 and J usage is TRBJ2-5; 8 positions agree with TRBD1. The CDR3 covers 16 residues. Looked up from germline, CDR1 is MNHNS and CDR2 is SASEGT. The V gene end was trimmed by 6 bases and the J gene end by 4 bases; junction bases not matched to a gene: 13.

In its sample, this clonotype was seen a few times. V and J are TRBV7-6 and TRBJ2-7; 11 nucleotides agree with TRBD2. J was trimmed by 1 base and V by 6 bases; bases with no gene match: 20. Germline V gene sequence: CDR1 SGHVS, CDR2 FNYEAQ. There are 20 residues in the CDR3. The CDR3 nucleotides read TGTGCCAGCAGTCCATTTAGCGCGGGACTAGCGGCAACCCTATCCTACGAGCAGTACTTC. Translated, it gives CASSPFSAGLAATLSYEQYF.

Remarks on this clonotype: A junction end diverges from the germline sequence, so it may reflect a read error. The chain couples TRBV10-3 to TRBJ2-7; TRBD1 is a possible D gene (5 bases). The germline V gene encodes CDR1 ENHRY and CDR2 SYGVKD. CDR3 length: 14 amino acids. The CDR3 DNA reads TGTGTCATCAGTGGTAGGGGCTCCTCCTACGAGCAGTACTTC. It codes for CVISGRGSSYEQYF.

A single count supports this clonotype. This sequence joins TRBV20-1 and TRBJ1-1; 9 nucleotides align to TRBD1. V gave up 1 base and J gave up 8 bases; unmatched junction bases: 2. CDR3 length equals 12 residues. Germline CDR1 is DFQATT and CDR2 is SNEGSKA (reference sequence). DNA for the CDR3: TGCAGTGCTAGAGGGACAGGGGACGAAGCTTTCTTT. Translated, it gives CSARGTGDEAFF.

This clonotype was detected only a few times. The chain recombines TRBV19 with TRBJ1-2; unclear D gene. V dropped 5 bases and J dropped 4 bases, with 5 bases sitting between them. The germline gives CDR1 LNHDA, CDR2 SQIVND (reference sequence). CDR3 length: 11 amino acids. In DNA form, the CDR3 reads TGTGCCAGTAGTGTGACCTATGGCTACACCTTC. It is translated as CASSVTYGYTF.

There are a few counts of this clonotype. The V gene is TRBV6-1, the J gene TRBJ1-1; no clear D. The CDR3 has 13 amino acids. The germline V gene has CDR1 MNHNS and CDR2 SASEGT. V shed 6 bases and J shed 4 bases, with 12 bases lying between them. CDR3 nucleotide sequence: TGTGCCAGCAGCCCGGTGGGTACCACTGAAGCTTTCTTT. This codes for CASSPVGTTEAFF.

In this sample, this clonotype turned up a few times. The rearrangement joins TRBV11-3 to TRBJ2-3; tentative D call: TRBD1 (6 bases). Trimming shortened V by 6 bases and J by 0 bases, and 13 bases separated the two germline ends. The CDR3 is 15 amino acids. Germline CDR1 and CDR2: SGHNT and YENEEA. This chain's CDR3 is CASSYRVSSTDTQYF. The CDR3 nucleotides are TGTGCCAGCAGTTACAGGGTCTCTAGCACAGATACGCAGTATTTT.

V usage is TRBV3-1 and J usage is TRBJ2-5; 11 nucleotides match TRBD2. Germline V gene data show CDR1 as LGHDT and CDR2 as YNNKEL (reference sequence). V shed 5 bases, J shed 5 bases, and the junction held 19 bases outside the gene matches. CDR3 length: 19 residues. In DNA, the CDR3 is TGTGCCAGCAGCAAAGCCACTAGCGGGAGAGGCCGTCTAAGGGAGACCCAGTACTTC. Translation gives CASSKATSGRGRLRETQYF.

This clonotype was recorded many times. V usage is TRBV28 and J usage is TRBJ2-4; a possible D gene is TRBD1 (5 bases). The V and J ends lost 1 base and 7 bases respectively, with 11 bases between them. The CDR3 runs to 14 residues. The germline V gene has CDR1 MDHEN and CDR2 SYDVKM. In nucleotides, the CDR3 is TGTGCCAGCAGTTTATATGGGGCGTTGAACATTCAGTACTTC. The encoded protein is CASSLYGALNIQYF.

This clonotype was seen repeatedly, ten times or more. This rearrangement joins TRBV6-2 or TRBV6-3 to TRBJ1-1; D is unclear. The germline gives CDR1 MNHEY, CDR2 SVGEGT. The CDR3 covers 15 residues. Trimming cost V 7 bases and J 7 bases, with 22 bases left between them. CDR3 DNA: TGTGCCAGCACCAATAAGGTACAGCCCCGTAGTGAAGCTTTCTTT. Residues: CASTNKVQPRSEAFF.

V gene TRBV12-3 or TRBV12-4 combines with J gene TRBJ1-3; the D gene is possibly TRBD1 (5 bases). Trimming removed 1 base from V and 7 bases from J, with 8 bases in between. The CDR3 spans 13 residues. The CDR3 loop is CASSLGGRNTIYF. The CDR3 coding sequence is TGTGCCAGCAGTTTAGGGGGCAGGAACACCATATATTTT.

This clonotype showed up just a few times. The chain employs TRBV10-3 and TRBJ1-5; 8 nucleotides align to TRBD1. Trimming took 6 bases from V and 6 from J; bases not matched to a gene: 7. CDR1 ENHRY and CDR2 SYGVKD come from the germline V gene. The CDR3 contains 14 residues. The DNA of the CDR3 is TGTGCCATCAGCGCAGGGGGCCGTTTTCAGCCCCAGCATTTT. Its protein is CAISAGGRFQPQHF.

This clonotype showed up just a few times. The CDR3 DNA sequence: TGTGCCAGCAGTGAACAACAGGTGACAGGAAACACCATATATTTT. This codes for CASSEQQVTGNTIYF. The chain uses TRBV6-1 and TRBJ1-3, with D possibly being TRBD1 (5 bases). This CDR3 contains 15 residues. Germline values: CDR1 MNHNS, CDR2 SASEGT. Trimming removed 2 bases at V and 4 bases at J, with 12 bases between.

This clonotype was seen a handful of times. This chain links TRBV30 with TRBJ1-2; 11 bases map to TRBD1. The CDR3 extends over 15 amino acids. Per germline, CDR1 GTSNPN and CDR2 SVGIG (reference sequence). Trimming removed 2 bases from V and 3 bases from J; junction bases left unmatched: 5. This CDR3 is CAWSLDRGLDYGYTF. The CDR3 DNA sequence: TGTGCCTGGAGTTTGGACAGGGGGCTTGACTATGGCTACACCTTC.

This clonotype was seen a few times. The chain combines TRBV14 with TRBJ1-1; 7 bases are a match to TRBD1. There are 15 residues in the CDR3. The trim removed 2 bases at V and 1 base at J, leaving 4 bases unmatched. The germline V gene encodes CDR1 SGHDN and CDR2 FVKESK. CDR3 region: CASSQLGTANTEAFF. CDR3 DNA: TGTGCCAGCAGCCAACTAGGGACAGCGAACACTGAAGCTTTCTTT.

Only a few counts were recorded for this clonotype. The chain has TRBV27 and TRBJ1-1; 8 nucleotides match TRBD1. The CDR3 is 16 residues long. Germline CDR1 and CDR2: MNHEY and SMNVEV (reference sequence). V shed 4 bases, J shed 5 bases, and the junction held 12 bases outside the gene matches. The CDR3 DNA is TGTGCCAGCAGTTCGTGGACAGGGTTTTTGCGGACTGAAGCTTTCTTT. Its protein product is CASSSWTGFLRTEAFF.

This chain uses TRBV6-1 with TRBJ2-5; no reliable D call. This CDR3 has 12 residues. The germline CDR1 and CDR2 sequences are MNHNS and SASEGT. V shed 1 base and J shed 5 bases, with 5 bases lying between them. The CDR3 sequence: CASSEGPETQYF. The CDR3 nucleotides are TGTGCCAGCAGTGAAGGGCCGGAGACCCAGTACTTC.

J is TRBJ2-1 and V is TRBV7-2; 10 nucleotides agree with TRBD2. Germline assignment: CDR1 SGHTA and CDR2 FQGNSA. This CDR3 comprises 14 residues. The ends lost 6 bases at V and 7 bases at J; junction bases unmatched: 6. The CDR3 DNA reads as TGTGCCAGCAGGCTGACTAGCGGGCTAAATGAGCAGTTCTTC. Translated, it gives CASRLTSGLNEQFF.

The CDR3: CASRDHALHEQYF. In DNA form, the CDR3 reads TGTGCCAGCCGGGACCACGCTCTCCACGAGCAGTACTTC. The rearrangement uses TRBV27 and TRBJ2-7; D assignment may be TRBD1 or TRBD2 (5 bases each). Germline V CDR1 and CDR2: MNHEY, SMNVEV (reference sequence). This CDR3 has 13 amino acids. Trimming took 8 bases from V and 5 from J, leaving 16 bases between them.

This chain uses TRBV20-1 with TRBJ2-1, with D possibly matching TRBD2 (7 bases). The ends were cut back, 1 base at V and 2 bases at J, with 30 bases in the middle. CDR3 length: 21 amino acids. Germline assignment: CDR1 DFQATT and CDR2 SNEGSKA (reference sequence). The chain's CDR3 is CSARALHRDTRSSGPYNEQFF. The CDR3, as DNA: TGCAGTGCTAGAGCCCTACACCGGGACACCCGATCTAGCGGTCCCTACAATGAGCAGTTCTTC.

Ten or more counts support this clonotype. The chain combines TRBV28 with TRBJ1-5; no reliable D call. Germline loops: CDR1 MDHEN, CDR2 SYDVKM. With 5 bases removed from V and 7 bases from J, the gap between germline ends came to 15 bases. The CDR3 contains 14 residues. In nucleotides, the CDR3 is TGTGCCAGCAGTGAGGGTGGGAGGAACCAGCCCCAGCATTTT. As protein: CASSEGGRNQPQHF. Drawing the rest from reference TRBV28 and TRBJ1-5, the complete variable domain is DVKVTQSSRYLVKRTGEKVFLECVQDMDHENMFWYRQDPGLGLRLIYFSYDVKMKEKGDIPEGYSVSREKKERFSLILESASTNQTSMYLCASSEGGRNQPQHFGDGTRLSIL.

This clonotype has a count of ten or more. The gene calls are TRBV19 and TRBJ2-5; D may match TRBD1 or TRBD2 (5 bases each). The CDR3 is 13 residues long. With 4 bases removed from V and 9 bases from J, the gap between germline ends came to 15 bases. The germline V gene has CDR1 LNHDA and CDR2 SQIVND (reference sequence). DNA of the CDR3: TGTGCCAGTAGTACGCAGGACGGGGCTGCCCAGTACTTC. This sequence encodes CASSTQDGAAQYF.

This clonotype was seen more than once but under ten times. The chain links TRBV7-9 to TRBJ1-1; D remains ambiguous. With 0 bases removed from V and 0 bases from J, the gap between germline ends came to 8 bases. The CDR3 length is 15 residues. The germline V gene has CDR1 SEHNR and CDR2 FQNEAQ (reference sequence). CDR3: CASSLAARLNTEAFF. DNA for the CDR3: TGTGCCAGCAGCTTAGCAGCTCGGCTGAACACTGAAGCTTTCTTT.

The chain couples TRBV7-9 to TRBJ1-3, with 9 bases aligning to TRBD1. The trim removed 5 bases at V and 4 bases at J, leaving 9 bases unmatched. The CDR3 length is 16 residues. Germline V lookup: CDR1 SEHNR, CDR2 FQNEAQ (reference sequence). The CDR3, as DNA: TGTGCCAGCAGCCCCCGGGGACAGGGTTACGGAAACACCATATATTTT. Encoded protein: CASSPRGQGYGNTIYF.

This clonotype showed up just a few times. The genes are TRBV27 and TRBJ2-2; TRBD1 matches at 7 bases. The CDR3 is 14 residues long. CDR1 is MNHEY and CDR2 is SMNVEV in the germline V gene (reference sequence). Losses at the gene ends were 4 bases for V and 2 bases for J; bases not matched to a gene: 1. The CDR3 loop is CASSWDRNTGELFF. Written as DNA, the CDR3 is TGTGCCAGCAGTTGGGACAGAAACACCGGGGAGCTGTTTTTT.

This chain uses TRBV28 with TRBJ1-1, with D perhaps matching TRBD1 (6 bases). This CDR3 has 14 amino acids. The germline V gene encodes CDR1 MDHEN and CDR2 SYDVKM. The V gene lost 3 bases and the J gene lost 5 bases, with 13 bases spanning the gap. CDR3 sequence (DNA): TGTGCCAGCAGTTTTCTGGACAGAGGGACTGAAGCTTTCTTT. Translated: CASSFLDRGTEAFF.

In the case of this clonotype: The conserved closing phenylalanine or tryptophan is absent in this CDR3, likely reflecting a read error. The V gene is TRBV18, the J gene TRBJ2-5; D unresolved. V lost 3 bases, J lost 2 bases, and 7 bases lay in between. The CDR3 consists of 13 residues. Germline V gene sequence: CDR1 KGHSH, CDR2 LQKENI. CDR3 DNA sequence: TGTGCCAGCTCACCCGGGTTTCAAGAGACCCAGTACCTC. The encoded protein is CASSPGFQETQYL.

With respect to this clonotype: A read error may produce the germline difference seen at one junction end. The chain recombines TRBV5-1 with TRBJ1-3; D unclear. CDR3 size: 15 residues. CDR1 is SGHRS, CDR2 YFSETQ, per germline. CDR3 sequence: CASSLGARSGNTVYF. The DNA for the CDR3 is TGCGCCAGCAGCTTGGGGGCCCGCTCTGGAAACACCGTATATTTT.

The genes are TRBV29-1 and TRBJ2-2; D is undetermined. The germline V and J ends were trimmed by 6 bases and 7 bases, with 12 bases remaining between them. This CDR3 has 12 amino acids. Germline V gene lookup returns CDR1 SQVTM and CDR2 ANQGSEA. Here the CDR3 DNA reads TGCAGCGTGACCGCCCCAGGCGGGGAGCTGTTTTTT. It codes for CSVTAPGGELFF.

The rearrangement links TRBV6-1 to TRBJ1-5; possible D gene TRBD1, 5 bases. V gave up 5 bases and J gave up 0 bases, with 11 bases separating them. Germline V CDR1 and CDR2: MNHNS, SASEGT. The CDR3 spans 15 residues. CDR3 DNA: TGTGCCAGCAGTCGCCGAGGGACTAGCAATCAGCCCCAGCATTTT. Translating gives CASSRRGTSNQPQHF.